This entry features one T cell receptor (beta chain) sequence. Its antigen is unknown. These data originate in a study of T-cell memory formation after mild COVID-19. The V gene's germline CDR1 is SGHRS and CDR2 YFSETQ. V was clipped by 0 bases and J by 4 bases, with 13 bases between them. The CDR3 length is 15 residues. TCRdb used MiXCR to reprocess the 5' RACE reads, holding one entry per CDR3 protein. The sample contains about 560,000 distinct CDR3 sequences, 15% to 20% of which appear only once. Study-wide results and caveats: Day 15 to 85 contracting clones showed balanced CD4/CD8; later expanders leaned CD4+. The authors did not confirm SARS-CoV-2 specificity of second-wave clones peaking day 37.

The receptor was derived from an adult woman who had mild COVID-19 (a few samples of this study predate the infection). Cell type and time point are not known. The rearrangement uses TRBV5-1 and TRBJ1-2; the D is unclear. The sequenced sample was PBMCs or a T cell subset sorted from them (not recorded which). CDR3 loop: CASSLGDVRRYGYTF. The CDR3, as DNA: TGCGCCAGCAGCTTGGGTGACGTTAGACGCTATGGCTACACCTTC.